This TCR beta chain was documented in a study of control samples from healthy donors and cancer patients. Profiling relied on immunoSEQ multiplex PCR, and the TCRdb table lists in-frame clones only, not all of them. The data show about 120,000 clones, approximately 88% seen once. The CDR3 spans 13 residues. Between the trimmed V and J ends, which lost 6 bases and 4 bases, there was a span of 10 bases. The germline gives CDR1 SEHNR, CDR2 FQNEAQ (reference sequence). V gene TRBV7-9 combines with J gene TRBJ1-3, with unresolved D. The receptor comes from a man aged 35-49 years in good health. The specimen was blood. CDR3 nucleotide sequence: TGTGCCAGCAGGGACCTCGGCGGAAACACCATATATTTT. This encodes CASRDLGGNTIYF.